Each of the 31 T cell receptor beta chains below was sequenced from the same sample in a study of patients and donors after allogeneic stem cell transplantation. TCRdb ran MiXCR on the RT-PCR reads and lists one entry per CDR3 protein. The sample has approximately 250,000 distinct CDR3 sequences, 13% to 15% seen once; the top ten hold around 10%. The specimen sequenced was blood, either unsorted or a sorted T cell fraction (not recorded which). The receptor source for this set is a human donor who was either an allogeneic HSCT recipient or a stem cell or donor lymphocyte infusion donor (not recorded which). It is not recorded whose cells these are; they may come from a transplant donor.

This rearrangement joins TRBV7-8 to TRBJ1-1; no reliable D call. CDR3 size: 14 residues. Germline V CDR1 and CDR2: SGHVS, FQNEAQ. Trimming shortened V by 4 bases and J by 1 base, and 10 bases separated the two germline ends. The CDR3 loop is CASSSRETNTEAFF. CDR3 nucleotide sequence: TGTGCCAGCAGCTCTAGGGAGACGAACACTGAAGCTTTCTTT.

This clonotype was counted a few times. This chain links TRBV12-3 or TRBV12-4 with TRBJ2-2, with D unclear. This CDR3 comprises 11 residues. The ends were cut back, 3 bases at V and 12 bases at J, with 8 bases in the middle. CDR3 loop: CASSFIRQLFF. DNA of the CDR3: TGTGCCAGCAGTTTTATAAGACAGCTGTTTTTT.

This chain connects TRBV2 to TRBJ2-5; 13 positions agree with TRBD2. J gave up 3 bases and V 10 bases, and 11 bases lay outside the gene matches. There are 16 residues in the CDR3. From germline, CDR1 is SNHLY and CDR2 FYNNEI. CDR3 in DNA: TGTGCCATCCTCCGAAGGGGACTAGCGGGGAAAGAGACCCAGTACTTC. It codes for CAILRRGLAGKETQYF.

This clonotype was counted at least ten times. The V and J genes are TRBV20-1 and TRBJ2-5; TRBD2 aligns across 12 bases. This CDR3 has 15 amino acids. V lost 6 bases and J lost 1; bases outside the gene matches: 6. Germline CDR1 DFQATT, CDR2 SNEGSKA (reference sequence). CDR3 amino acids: CSAIGLAGTQETQYF. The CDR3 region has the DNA TGCAGTGCCATCGGACTAGCGGGGACCCAAGAGACCCAGTACTTC.

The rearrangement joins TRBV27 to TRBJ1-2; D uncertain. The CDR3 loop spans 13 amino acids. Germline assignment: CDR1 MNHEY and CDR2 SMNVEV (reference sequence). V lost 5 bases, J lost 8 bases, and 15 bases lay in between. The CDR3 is CASSDPGRVGYTF. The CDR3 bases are TGTGCCAGCAGTGACCCGGGGAGGGTGGGCTACACCTTC.

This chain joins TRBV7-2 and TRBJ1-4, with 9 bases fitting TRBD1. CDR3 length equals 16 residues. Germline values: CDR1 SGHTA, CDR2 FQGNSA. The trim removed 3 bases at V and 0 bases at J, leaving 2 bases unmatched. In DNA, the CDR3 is TGTGCCAGCAGCTTGGACAGGGGCTCAACTAATGAAAAACTGTTTTTT. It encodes CASSLDRGSTNEKLFF.

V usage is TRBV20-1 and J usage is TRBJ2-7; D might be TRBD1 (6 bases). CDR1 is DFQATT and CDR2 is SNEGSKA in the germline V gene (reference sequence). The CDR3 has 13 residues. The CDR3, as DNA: TGCTCGATCCGGGACACTCTCTCCTACGAGCAGTACTTC. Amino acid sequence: CSIRDTLSYEQYF.

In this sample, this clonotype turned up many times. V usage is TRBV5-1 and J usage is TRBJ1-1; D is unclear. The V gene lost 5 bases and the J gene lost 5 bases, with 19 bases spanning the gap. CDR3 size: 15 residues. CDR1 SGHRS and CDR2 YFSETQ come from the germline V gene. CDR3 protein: CASSYSGKIGTEAFF. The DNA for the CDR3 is TGCGCCAGCAGTTATTCCGGGAAGATTGGGACTGAAGCTTTCTTT.

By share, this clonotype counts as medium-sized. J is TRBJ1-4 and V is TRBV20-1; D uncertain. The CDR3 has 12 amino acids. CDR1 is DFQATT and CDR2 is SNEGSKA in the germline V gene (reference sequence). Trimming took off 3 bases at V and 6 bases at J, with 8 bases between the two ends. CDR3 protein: CSASREDEKLFF. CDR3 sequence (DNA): TGCAGTGCTAGCCGGGAGGATGAAAAACTGTTTTTT.

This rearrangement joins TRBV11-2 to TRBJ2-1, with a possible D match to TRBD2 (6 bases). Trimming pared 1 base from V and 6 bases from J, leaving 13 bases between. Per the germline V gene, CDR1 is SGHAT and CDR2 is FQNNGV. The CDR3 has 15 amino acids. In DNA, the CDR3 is TGTGCCAGCAGCTTAGGGCTAGCGTCAATCAATGAGCAGTTCTTC. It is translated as CASSLGLASINEQFF.

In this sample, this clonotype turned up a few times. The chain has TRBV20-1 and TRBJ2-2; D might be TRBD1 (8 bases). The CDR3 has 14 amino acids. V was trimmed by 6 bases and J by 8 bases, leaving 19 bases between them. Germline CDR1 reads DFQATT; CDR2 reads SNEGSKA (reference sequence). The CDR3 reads CSARHRGGTGELFF. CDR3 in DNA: TGCAGTGCCCGCCACAGGGGGGGTACGGGGGAGCTGTTTTTT.

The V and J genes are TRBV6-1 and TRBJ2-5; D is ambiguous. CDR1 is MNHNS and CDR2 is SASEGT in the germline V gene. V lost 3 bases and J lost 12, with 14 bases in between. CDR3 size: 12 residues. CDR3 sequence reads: CASSEVWAGEYF. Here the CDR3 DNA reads TGTGCCAGCAGTGAGGTTTGGGCAGGAGAGTACTTC.

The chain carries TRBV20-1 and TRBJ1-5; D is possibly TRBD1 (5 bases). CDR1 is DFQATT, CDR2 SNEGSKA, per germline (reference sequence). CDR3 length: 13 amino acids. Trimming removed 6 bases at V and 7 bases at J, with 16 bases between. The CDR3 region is CSASRGARQPQHF. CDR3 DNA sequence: TGCAGTGCCAGCCGTGGGGCGCGGCAGCCCCAGCATTTT.

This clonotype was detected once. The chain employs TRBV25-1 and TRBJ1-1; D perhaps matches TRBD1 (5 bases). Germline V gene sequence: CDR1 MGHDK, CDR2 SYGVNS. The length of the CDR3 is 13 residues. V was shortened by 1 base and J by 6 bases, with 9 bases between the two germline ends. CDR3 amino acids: CASSEWGSAEAFF. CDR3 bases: TGTGCCAGCAGTGAATGGGGGAGCGCTGAAGCTTTCTTT.

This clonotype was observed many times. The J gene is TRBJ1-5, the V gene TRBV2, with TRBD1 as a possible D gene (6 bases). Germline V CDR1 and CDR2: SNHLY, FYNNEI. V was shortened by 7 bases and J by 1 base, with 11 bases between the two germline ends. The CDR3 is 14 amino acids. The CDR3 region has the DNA TGTGCCAGCACCGGGACACGGAGCAATCAGCCCCAGCATTTT. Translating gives CASTGTRSNQPQHF.

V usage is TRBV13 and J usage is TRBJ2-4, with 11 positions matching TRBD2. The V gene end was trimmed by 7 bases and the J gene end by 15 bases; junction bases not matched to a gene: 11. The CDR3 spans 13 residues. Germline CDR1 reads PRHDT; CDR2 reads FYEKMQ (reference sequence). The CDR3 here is CASTFSGGAGWYF. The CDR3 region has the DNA TGTGCCAGCACCTTTAGCGGGGGGGCCGGGTGGTACTTC.

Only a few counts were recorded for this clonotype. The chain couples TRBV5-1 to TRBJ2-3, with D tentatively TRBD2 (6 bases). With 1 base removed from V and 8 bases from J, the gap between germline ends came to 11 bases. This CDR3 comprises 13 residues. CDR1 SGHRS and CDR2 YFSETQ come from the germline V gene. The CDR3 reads CASSLSAAGTQYF. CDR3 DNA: TGCGCCAGCAGCTTGTCTGCAGCGGGTACGCAGTATTTT.

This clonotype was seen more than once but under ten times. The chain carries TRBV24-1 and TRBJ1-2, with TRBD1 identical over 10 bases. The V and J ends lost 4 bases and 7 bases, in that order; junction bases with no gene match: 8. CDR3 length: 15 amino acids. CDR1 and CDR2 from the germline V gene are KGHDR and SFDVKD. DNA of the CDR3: TGTGCCACCAGTGACACCGGGACAGGGGTCCTTGGCTACACCTTC. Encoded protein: CATSDTGTGVLGYTF.

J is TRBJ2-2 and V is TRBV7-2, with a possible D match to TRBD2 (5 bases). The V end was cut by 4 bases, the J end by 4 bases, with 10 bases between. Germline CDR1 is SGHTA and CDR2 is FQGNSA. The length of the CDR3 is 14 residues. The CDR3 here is CASSYDYSTGELFF. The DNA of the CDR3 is TGTGCCAGCAGCTATGACTATTCCACCGGGGAGCTGTTTTTT.

DNA of the CDR3: TGTGCCAGCAGCCAATTAGCGGGAAGCACAGATACGCAGTATTTT. This encodes CASSQLAGSTDTQYF. The chain is built from TRBV4-2 and TRBJ2-3; 8 bases are a match to TRBD2. The CDR3 length is 15 residues. V trimming: 2 bases; J trimming: 0 bases; junction bases outside the gene matches: 1. Germline assignment: CDR1 LGHNA and CDR2 YNFKEQ.

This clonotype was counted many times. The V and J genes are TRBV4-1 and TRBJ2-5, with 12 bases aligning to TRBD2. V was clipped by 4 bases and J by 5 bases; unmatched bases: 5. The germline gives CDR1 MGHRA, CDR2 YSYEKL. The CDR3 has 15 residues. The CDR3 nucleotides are TGCGCCAGCAGCCGGACTAGCGGGGTTTGGGAGACCCAGTACTTC. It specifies CASSRTSGVWETQYF.

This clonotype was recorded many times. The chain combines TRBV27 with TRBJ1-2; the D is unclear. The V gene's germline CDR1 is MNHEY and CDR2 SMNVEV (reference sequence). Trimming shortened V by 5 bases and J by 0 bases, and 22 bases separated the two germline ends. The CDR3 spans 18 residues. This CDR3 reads CASSPRIDPTYTNYGYTF. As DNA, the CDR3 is TGTGCCAGCAGTCCCCGTATTGACCCCACCTATACTAACTATGGCTACACCTTC.

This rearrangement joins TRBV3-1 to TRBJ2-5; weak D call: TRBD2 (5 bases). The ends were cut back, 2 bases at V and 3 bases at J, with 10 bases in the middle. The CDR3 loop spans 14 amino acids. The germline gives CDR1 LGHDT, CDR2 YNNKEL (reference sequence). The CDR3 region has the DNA TGTGCCAGCAGCCAAACCGGACTGAAAGAGACCCAGTACTTC. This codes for CASSQTGLKETQYF.

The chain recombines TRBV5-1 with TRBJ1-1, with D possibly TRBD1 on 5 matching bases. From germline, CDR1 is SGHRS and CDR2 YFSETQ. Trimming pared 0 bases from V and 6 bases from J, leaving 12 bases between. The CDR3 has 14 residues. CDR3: CASSLEGQGAEAFF. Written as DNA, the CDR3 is TGCGCCAGCAGCTTGGAGGGGCAGGGTGCTGAAGCTTTCTTT. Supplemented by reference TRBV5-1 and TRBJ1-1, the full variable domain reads KAGVTQTPRYLIKTRGQQVTLSCSPISGHRSVSWYQQTPGQGLQFLFEYFSETQRNKGNFPGRFSGRQFSNSRSEMNVSTLELGDSALYLCASSLEGQGAEAFFGQGTRLTVV.

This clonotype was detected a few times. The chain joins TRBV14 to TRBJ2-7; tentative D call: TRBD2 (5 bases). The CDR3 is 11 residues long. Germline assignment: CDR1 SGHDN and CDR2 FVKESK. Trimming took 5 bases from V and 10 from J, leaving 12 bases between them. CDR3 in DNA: TGTGCCAGCAGCTCGGGAAGCCGACAGTACTTC. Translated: CASSSGSRQYF.

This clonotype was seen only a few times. CDR3 nucleotides: TGTGCCAGCCGCCCTTGGACCGGGGGCACTGAAGCTTTCTTT. It translates to CASRPWTGGTEAFF. The V call is TRBV5-5, the J call TRBJ1-1; a possible D gene is TRBD1 (5 bases). Germline V gene data show CDR1 as SGHKS and CDR2 as YYEKEE (reference sequence). This CDR3 region has 14 residues. The V gene lost 7 bases and the J gene lost 4 bases, with 17 bases spanning the gap.

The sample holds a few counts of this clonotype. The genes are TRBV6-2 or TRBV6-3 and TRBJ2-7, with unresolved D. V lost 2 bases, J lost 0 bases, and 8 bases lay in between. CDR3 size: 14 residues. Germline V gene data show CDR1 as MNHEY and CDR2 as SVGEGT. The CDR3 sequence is CASSYGKNSYEQYF. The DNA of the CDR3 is TGTGCCAGCAGTTACGGGAAAAACTCCTACGAGCAGTACTTC.

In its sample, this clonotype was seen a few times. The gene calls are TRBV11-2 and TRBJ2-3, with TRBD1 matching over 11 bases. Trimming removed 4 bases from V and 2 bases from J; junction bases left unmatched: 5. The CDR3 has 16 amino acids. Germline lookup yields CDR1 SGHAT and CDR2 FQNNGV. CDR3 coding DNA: TGTGCCAGCAGCTCCGGACAGGGGGCTAACACAGATACGCAGTATTTT. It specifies CASSSGQGANTDTQYF.

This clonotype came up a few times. CDR3 sequence reads: CASRLTSGVNIQYF. CDR3 bases: TGTGCCAGCAGACTAACTAGCGGGGTGAACATTCAGTACTTC. The gene calls are TRBV12-3 or TRBV12-4 and TRBJ2-4, with TRBD2 identical over 10 bases. With 6 bases clipped from V and 7 bases from J, the junction kept 6 bases outside the gene matches. CDR3 length equals 14 residues.

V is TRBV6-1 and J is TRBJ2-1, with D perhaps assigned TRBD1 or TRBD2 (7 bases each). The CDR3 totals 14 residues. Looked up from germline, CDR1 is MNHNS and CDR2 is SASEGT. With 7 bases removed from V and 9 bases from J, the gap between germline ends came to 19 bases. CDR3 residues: CASNTWEGAGEQFF. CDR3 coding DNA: TGTGCCAGCAACACTTGGGAGGGGGCGGGTGAGCAGTTCTTC.

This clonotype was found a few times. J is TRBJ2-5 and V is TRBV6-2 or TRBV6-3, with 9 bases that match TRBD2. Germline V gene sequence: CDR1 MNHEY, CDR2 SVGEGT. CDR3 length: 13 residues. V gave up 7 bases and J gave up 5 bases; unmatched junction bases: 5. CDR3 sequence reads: CASMNSGGETQYF. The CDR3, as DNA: TGTGCCAGCATGAACAGCGGGGGGGAGACCCAGTACTTC.